This T cell receptor beta chain emerged from a study of control samples from healthy donors and cancer patients (dated by TCRdb to the early 2020s). The receptor library was made with the immunoSEQ multiplex PCR assay. TCRdb took this table from immuneACCESS and kept in-frame rearrangements with V and J called. Such tables lack part of the clones; where checked against another copy, unresolved V genes explain under half of the gap, and the rest is unexplained. Here the sample has around 150,000 clones; approximately 90% occur a single time. The top ten hold about 12% of the sample. A word on this clone: The specificity of this receptor is unknown. It has no much larger one-base neighbor in the sample; base qualities were not kept.

Trimming removed 3 bases from V and 5 bases from J, leaving 7 bases between the germline ends. The cysteine opens and the phenylalanine closes a CDR3 of 13 amino acids. Just the 39-base CDR3 DNA is kept, in frame starting at base 1. As encoded in the germline V gene (reference sequence), CDR1 is LNHDA while CDR2 is SQIVND. The chain joins TRBV19 to TRBJ2-2, with the D gene too uncertain to name. The sequenced material came from blood. This TCR was recovered from a man aged 30 to 39 in good health. CDR3 protein: CASSMKGTGELFF. The bases read TGTGCCAGTAGTATGAAGGGTACCGGGGAGCTGTTTTTT.